This T cell receptor (beta chain) was recorded in a study of blood T cell repertoires in COVID-19. About the research overall: From the United States, Italy and Spain came samples of acute and convalescent COVID-19.

Participants spanned ages about 18 to 89 years and resided in some 22 US areas. This CDR3 is 15 amino acids long. The germline gives CDR1 PRHDT, CDR2 FYEKMQ (reference sequence). V was clipped by 3 bases and J by 15 bases, with 24 bases between them. Assay used: immunoSEQ multiplex PCR; TCRdb lists only in-frame clones, some missing. Found here are about 320,000 clones, 75% to 90% of them singletons; the top ten hold 1.5% to 2%. The chain combines TRBV13 with TRBJ2-1, with TRBD2 as a possible D gene (6 bases). The sequenced material came from PBMCs or T cells enriched from blood (not recorded which). This receptor was obtained from a woman between 25 and 40 years old who had been exposed to COVID-19. As DNA, the CDR3 is TGTGCCAGCAGCTTTCGGGGGAGACTAGAGAGGCACACGTTCTTC. Amino acid sequence: CASSFRGRLERHTFF. Looking up the rest from reference TRBV13 and TRBJ2-1 gives the full variable domain: AAGVIQSPRHLIKEKRETATLKCYPIPRHDTVYWYQQGPGQDPQFLISFYEKMQSDKGSIPDRFSAQQFSDYHSELNMSSLELGDSALYFCASSFRGRLERHTFFGPGTRLTVL.